The present T cell receptor beta chain was sequenced within a study of T cells in Graves' hyperthyroidism and ophthalmopathy. Overall study results and limits: Most clonotypes that expanded in the thyroid above 0.001 also showed up in blood. The authors' 13 V-J model separated ophthalmopathy from stable hyperthyroidism. In validation, the model predicted ophthalmopathy. These predictions came a median roughly six months before onset.

The CDR3 loop spans 15 amino acids. Between the trimmed V and J ends, which lost 4 bases and 4 bases, there was a span of 18 bases. Germline V gene data show CDR1 as DFQATT and CDR2 as SNEGSKA (reference sequence). Many counts were recorded for this clonotype. Antigen unknown. Amplification of TCR beta CDR3 regions used RNA as the template. HTBI primers were used for first-round RT-PCR of the TCR CDR3. From the multiplex PCR reads, TCRdb called clonotypes with MiXCR, one entry per CDR3 protein. The data contain roughly 500,000 distinct CDR3 sequences, approximately 14% of them seen just once; the ten biggest clones take up about 5.8%.

The sequence was collected from a woman aged 25 to 39 with Graves' hyperthyroidism that later progressed to Graves' ophthalmopathy. The sequencing sample was made of blood. The rearrangement links TRBV20-1 to TRBJ2-3; possibly TRBD2 for D (6 bases). CDR3 nucleotide sequence: TGCAGTGCTACCATTTGGGGGGAAACAGCAGATACGCAGTATTTT. It translates to CSATIWGETADTQYF.